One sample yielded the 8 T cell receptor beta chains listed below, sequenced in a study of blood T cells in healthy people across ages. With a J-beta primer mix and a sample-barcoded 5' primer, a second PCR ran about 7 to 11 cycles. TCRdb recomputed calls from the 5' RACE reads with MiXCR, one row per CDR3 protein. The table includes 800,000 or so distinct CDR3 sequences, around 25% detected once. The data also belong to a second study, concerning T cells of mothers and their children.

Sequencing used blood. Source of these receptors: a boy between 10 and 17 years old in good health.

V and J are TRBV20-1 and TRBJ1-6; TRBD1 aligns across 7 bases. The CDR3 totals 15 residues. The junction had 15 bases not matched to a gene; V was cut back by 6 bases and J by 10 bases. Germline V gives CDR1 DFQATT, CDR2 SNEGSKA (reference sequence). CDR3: CSATIPGQLTSPLHF. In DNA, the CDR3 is TGCAGTGCCACAATTCCGGGACAGTTAACCTCACCCCTCCACTTT.

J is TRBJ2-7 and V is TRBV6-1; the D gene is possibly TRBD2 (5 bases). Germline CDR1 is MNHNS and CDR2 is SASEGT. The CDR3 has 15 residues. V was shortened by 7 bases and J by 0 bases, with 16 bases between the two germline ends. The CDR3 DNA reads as TGTGCCAGCACGAGGGTCAGCGACTACTCCTACGAGCAGTACTTC. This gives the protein CASTRVSDYSYEQYF.

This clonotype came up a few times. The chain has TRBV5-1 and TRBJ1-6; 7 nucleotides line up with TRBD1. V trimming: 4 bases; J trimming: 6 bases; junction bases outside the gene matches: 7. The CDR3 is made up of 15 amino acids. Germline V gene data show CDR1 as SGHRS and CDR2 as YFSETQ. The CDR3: CASSATTGANSPLHF. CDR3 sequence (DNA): TGCGCCAGCAGCGCAACCACAGGGGCTAATTCACCCCTCCACTTT.

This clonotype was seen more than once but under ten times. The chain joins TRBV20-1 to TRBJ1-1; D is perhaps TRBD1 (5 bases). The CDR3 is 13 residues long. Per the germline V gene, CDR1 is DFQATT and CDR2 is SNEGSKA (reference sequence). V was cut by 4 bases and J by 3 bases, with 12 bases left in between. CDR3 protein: CSANRLRDTEAFF. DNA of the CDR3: TGCAGTGCTAACAGGCTCCGGGACACTGAAGCTTTCTTT.

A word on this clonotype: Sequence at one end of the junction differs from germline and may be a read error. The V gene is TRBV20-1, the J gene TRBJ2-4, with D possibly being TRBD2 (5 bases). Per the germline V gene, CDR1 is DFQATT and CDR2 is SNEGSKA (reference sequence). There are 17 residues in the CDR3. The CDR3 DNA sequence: TGCAGCGTAGTCCGTGGTTCCGGGGTGGCTACCAACAACATTCAGTACTTC. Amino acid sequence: CSVVRGSGVATNNIQYF.

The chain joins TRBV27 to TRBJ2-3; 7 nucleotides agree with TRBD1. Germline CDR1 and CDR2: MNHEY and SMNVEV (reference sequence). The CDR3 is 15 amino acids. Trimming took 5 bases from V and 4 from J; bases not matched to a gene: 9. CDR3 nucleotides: TGTGCCAGCAGTCCCTGGGACAGTTCGGCAGATACGCAGTATTTT. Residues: CASSPWDSSADTQYF.

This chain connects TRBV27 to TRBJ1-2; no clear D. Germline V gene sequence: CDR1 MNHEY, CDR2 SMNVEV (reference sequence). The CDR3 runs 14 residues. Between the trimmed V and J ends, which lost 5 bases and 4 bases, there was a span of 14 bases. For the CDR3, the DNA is TGTGCCAGCAGTCAAATCTCCGGGAGCTATGGCTACACCTTC. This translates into CASSQISGSYGYTF.

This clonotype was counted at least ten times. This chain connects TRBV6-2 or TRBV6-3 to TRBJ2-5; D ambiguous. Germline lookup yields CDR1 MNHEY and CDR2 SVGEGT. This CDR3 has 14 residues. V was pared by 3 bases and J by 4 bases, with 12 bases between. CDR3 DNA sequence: TGTGCCAGCAGTTATAGTCGAGTGAGAGAGACCCAGTACTTC. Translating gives CASSYSRVRETQYF.